The 20 T cell receptor beta chains below all came from one sample that was sequenced in a study of glioma-infiltrating T cells. TCR alpha and beta CDR3 regions were amplified from RNA using iRepertoire nested multiplex PCR. TCRdb independently ran MiXCR on the multiplex PCR reads; one entry per CDR3 protein. Here the sample spans approximately 190,000 distinct CDR3 sequences, around 32% being singletons. The sample consisted of glioma tissue, nonneoplastic brain tissue, or PBMCs (not recorded which). These receptors originate from a human donor with low-grade glioma or glioblastoma, undergoing nonglioma brain surgery, or in good health (not recorded which).

This clonotype has just a few counts. This may arise from a read error, as a much more abundant clone is one base away. This chain uses TRBV6-1 with TRBJ1-1; possibly TRBD1 for D (5 bases). Germline CDR1 reads MNHNS; CDR2 reads SASEGT. The CDR3 contains 14 residues. V lost 7 bases and J lost 2, with 14 bases in between. CDR3 bases: TGTGCCAGCACCACCGCCAGGGCAAACACTGAAGCTTTCTTT. Protein sequence: CASTTARANTEAFF.

V and J are TRBV20-1 and TRBJ2-7, with 11 bases matching TRBD2. Germline CDR1 and CDR2: DFQATT and SNEGSKA (reference sequence). CDR3 length: 16 amino acids. Trimming cost V 8 bases and J 2 bases; bases outside gene matches: 14. CDR3 nucleotides: TGCAGTTCCCCGACTAGCGGGGTTCCTCCCCCCTACGAGCAGTACTTC. Its protein is CSSPTSGVPPPYEQYF.

A few counts support this clonotype. The V and J genes are TRBV18 and TRBJ2-2; D ambiguous. CDR1 and CDR2 from the germline V gene are KGHSH and LQKENI. V was clipped by 2 bases and J by 1 base, with 5 bases between them. CDR3 length: 14 residues. The CDR3 reads CASSPVGNTGELFF. The CDR3 DNA reads TGTGCCAGCTCACCAGTCGGGAACACCGGGGAGCTGTTTTTT.

In its sample, this clonotype was seen once. The chain recombines TRBV4-1 with TRBJ2-3; 7 bases map to TRBD2. The CDR3 contains 19 residues. Germline trimming cut 0 bases from V and 0 bases from J; bases unmatched to any gene: 12. Germline CDR1 and CDR2: MGHRA and YSYEKL. For the CDR3, the DNA is TGCGCCAGCAGCCAAGAATTGTGGGAGGGCTGGGGCAGCACAGATACGCAGTATTTT. This sequence encodes CASSQELWEGWGSTDTQYF.

The V gene is TRBV19, the J gene TRBJ2-3, with no clear D. Germline V CDR1 and CDR2: LNHDA, SQIVND (reference sequence). Trimming pared 10 bases from V and 6 bases from J, leaving 23 bases between. There are 15 residues in the CDR3. CDR3 protein: CATLSRAGRFDTQYF. The DNA for the CDR3 is TGTGCCACCCTATCTAGGGCCGGTCGATTTGATACGCAGTATTTT.

Ten or more counts support this clonotype. This chain connects TRBV11-2 to TRBJ2-5, with 8 bases matching TRBD1. Per germline, CDR1 SGHAT and CDR2 FQNNGV. The CDR3 length is 16 residues. V lost 6 bases to trimming and J lost 1 base; unmatched junction nucleotides: 10. CDR3 DNA sequence: TGTGCCAGCAGACCCGACAGGGGCGTAATCCAAGAGACCCAGTACTTC. Its protein is CASRPDRGVIQETQYF.

Turning to this clonotype: This may arise from a read error, as a much more abundant clone is one base away. The CDR3 DNA sequence: TGTGCCAGCAGCTTAGACCTCTCCGGGGTCTACGAGCAGTACTTC. This gives the protein CASSLDLSGVYEQYF. The V gene is TRBV7-6, the J gene TRBJ2-7, with TRBD2 as a possible D gene (5 bases). Trimming left V 1 base short and J 3 bases short, with 13 bases between. The CDR3 sequence is 15 residues long. Germline V gene lookup returns CDR1 SGHVS and CDR2 FNYEAQ.

The chain has TRBV5-1 and TRBJ2-1; D might be TRBD2 (6 bases). Trimming removed 2 bases at V and 5 bases at J, with 17 bases between. This CDR3 spans 16 amino acids. The germline gives CDR1 SGHRS, CDR2 YFSETQ. This chain's CDR3 is CASSFDPRDFNNEQFF. CDR3 nucleotides: TGCGCCAGCAGCTTCGATCCCCGGGACTTCAACAATGAGCAGTTCTTC. The full variable domain, its missing parts supplied by reference TRBV5-1 and TRBJ2-1, is KAGVTQTPRYLIKTRGQQVTLSCSPISGHRSVSWYQQTPGQGLQFLFEYFSETQRNKGNFPGRFSGRQFSNSRSEMNVSTLELGDSALYLCASSFDPRDFNNEQFFGPGTRLTVL.

This clonotype was seen many times. The J gene is TRBJ2-2, the V gene TRBV20-1, with TRBD1 matching over 7 bases. The germline V gene has CDR1 DFQATT and CDR2 SNEGSKA (reference sequence). This CDR3 has 12 residues. V gave up 5 bases and J gave up 6 bases; unmatched junction bases: 3. CDR3 bases: TGCAGTGCTCCGCAGGGGGCCGGGGAGCTGTTTTTT. It yields the protein CSAPQGAGELFF.

This clonotype appeared a few times. The rearrangement uses TRBV5-1 and TRBJ2-7; D possibly corresponds to TRBD1 (5 bases). The CDR3 runs 16 residues. Germline CDR1 SGHRS, CDR2 YFSETQ. V shed 2 bases and J shed 5 bases, with 20 bases lying between them. CDR3 sequence reads: CASSLIGRVVAHEQYF. The CDR3 DNA reads as TGCGCCAGCAGCTTAATCGGCAGGGTAGTTGCCCACGAGCAGTACTTC.

This clonotype occurred a few times. This chain connects TRBV19 to TRBJ2-1; D not resolved. The CDR3 runs 14 residues. Germline CDR1 and CDR2: LNHDA and SQIVND (reference sequence). V was cut by 7 bases and J by 7 bases, with 17 bases left in between. CDR3 DNA: TGTGCCAGTATGTTTTCGGCAGGTTCGAATGAGCAGTTCTTC. The encoded protein is CASMFSAGSNEQFF.

A note on this clonotype: An end of the junction differs from the germline gene, which may be a read error. The chain carries TRBV4-1 and TRBJ2-7; D possibly matches TRBD1 or TRBD2 (5 bases each). The CDR3 sequence is 18 residues long. Germline V gene lookup returns CDR1 MGHRA and CDR2 YSYEKL. This CDR3 is CTSSQDKGWQGEYYEQYF. The CDR3 nucleotides are TGCACCAGCAGCCAAGATAAAGGATGGCAGGGAGAATATTACGAGCAGTACTTC.

This clonotype was found many times. The J gene is TRBJ1-5, the V gene TRBV6-1; no reliable D call. The CDR3 totals 13 residues. Germline V gene data show CDR1 as MNHNS and CDR2 as SASEGT. V was trimmed by 6 bases and J by 5 bases, leaving 11 bases between them. The CDR3 region is CASSYWRDQPQHF. CDR3 in DNA: TGTGCCAGCAGCTACTGGAGGGATCAGCCCCAGCATTTT.

Comments on this clonotype: This may arise from a read error, as a much more abundant clone is one base away. This chain connects TRBV3-1 to TRBJ2-1; 7 bases map to TRBD2. Germline assignment: CDR1 LGHDT and CDR2 YNNKEL (reference sequence). The J segment lost 7 bases and the V segment lost 2 bases, leaving 14 bases of the junction unmatched. The CDR3 is 17 residues long. For the CDR3, the DNA is TGTGCCAGCAGCCAACATACTGGCGGGAGACATTATAATGAGCAGTTCTTC. Residues: CASSQHTGGRHYNEQFF.

V usage is TRBV6-1 and J usage is TRBJ2-5, with TRBD2 identical over 11 bases. The CDR3 is 14 residues long. V dropped 7 bases and J dropped 5; count of bases not matched to a gene: 6. CDR1 and CDR2 (germline): MNHNS, SASEGT. The CDR3 here is CASILTSGMETQYF. Written as DNA, the CDR3 is TGTGCCAGCATCTTGACTAGCGGGATGGAGACCCAGTACTTC.

This clonotype showed up many times. The chain uses TRBV5-1 and TRBJ2-1, with 8 bases fitting TRBD2. J gave up 7 bases and V 6 bases, and 12 bases lay outside the gene matches. The germline gives CDR1 SGHRS, CDR2 YFSETQ. The length of the CDR3 is 15 residues. CDR3 coding DNA: TGCGCCAGCACCACCACGGGACTAGATGGTAATGAGCAGTTCTTC. It specifies CASTTTGLDGNEQFF.

V usage is TRBV18 and J usage is TRBJ1-4; TRBD1 is a possible D gene (5 bases). Trimming took 6 bases from V and 8 from J, leaving 19 bases between them. This CDR3 is built from 15 residues. CDR1 and CDR2 from the germline V gene are KGHSH and LQKENI. The CDR3 loop is CASSKRGRSEEKLFF. CDR3 bases: TGTGCCAGCTCTAAAAGGGGAAGGTCAGAGGAAAAACTGTTTTTT.

This clonotype was observed at least ten times. The chain joins TRBV3-1 to TRBJ2-7, with a possible D match to TRBD1 (6 bases). Per germline, CDR1 LGHDT and CDR2 YNNKEL (reference sequence). The CDR3 is 13 amino acids. The V end was cut by 5 bases, the J end by 5 bases, with 13 bases between. CDR3 DNA: TGTGCCAGCAGCTTACCACAGGGCCACGAGCAGTACTTC. Protein product: CASSLPQGHEQYF.

The V gene is TRBV20-1, the J gene TRBJ2-4; 9 positions agree with TRBD2. Trimming cost V 0 bases and J 3 bases; bases outside gene matches: 12. The CDR3 consists of 18 residues. Germline CDR1 is DFQATT and CDR2 is SNEGSKA (reference sequence). CDR3 sequence: CSARDRLAGFVDKNIQYF. Here the CDR3 DNA reads TGCAGTGCTAGAGATCGCCTAGCGGGGTTCGTAGACAAAAACATTCAGTACTTC.

This sequence joins TRBV27 and TRBJ2-5; 14 nucleotides line up with TRBD2. The CDR3 spans 18 residues. The germline CDR1 and CDR2 sequences are MNHEY and SMNVEV (reference sequence). V shed 1 base, J shed 3 bases, and the junction held 7 bases outside the gene matches. CDR3 DNA: TGTGCCAGCAGTTTATTCGGGACTAGCGGGAGACCCGAAGAGACCCAGTACTTC. Encoded protein: CASSLFGTSGRPEETQYF.